Listed below are T cell receptor beta chains from one sample, sequenced in a study of blood T cell repertoires in COVID-19. The method was immunoSEQ multiplex PCR; TCRdb's version includes in-frame clones alone and lacks a portion of them. This sample carries about 440,000 clones, nearly 90% of them seen once, and the ten largest clones take roughly 1.8%. The sample consisted of PBMCs or T cells enriched from blood (not recorded which). The receptors here all came from a woman aged 18-29 years with acute COVID-19. The CDR3 runs from the conserved cysteine through the conserved F or W. Each record gives: V gene, J gene, CDR3 length, CDR3 protein.

TRBV6-6,TRBJ1-5,16,CASSYSPTVSDQPQHF
TRBV10-3,TRBJ1-6,14,CAITETGGDSPLHF
TRBV29-1,TRBJ2-1,13,CSSLGGKNNEQFF
TRBV5-4,TRBJ1-1,15,CASSLSGQINTEAFF
TRBV3-1/TRBV3-2,TRBJ2-7,16,CASSRQGYGFSYEQYF
TRBV19,TRBJ1-1,14,CASKILDRNTEAFF
TRBV27,TRBJ2-3,15,CASSLDYYRQGARYF
TRBV3-1/TRBV3-2,TRBJ2-2,14,CASSQDGAGGELFF
TRBV2,TRBJ1-1,14,CASNQGLLNTEAFF
TRBV3-1/TRBV3-2,TRBJ2-2,17,CASSQDRRGRNTGELFF
TRBV21-1,TRBJ1-6,21,CASSKEQPGQPFSSYNSPLHF
TRBV7-2,TRBJ2-3,17,CASSLQLVAGSTDTQYF
TRBV29-1,TRBJ1-3,14,CSARVTGSGNTIYF
TRBV5-1,TRBJ2-1,16,CASSFSAGDSYNEQFF
TRBV10-1,TRBJ2-7,14,CASSDSGRSAEQYF
TRBV24-1,TRBJ2-2,14,CAAGDRANTGELFF
TRBV11-3,TRBJ1-1,14,CASSPGHQNTEAFF
TRBV19,TRBJ1-5,14,CASSAGQADQPQHF
TRBV9,TRBJ2-7,15,CASSPHELASYEQYF
TRBV28,TRBJ1-2,12,CASTVGQYGYTF
TRBV20-1,TRBJ2-7,13,CSASTRARSEQYF
TRBV28,TRBJ1-2,14,CASSSRRGIDGYTF
TRBV10-3,TRBJ2-1,14,CAISESTRTNEQFF
TRBV7-2,TRBJ2-1,14,CASSLDRGLHEQFF
TRBV6-5,TRBJ2-7,15,CASKRLAGAPYEQYF
TRBV27,TRBJ2-7,13,CASTQIGGSEQYF
TRBV7-2,TRBJ2-4,15,CASSPRQGPINIQYF
TRBV12-3/TRBV12-4,TRBJ1-2,13,CASSFGQNIGYTF
TRBV10-3,TRBJ2-7,12,CAISDNSYEQYF
TRBV6-4,TRBJ2-3,15,CASKPGTRLTDTQYF
TRBV19,TRBJ1-2,15,CASSIPSWGTNGYTF
TRBV6-4,TRBJ1-2,13,CASSDEGRRGYTF
TRBV30,TRBJ2-7,14,CAWSVTTSGGEQYF
TRBV5-1,TRBJ1-1,13,CASSFSSQAEAFF
TRBV5-1,TRBJ2-3,14,CASSAPGEPDTQYF
TRBV7-3,TRBJ1-1,13,CASSRFRDTEAFF
TRBV7-9,TRBJ2-7,14,CASSLEVGANEQYF
TRBV11-2,TRBJ2-3,17,CASSLMTSGRGTDTQYF
TRBV6-5,TRBJ1-2,15,CASSYSIGSADGYTF
TRBV5-6,TRBJ2-7,14,CASRWRGGRYEQYF
TRBV6-5,TRBJ1-5,15,CASSHLDREAQPQHF
TRBV10-3,TRBJ1-1,15,CAISQTGRGRTEAFF
TRBV28,TRBJ2-7,13,CASSFRAGFEQYF
TRBV18,TRBJ2-2,14,CASSPGTGPGELFF
TRBV4-1,TRBJ2-7,17,CASSQETGTRVFYEQYF